Listed below are T cell receptor beta chains from one sample, sequenced in a study of T cells in Graves' hyperthyroidism and ophthalmopathy. Using its own MiXCR run on the multiplex PCR reads, TCRdb lists one record per CDR3 protein. The data show a few hundred thousand distinct CDR3 sequences, roughly 25% seen once. The specimen sequenced was blood. All receptors derive from a man aged 45-65 years with Graves' hyperthyroidism. CDR3s include the opening cysteine and the closing phenylalanine or tryptophan. Where a row states a size, it is once, few, many or the class of an expanded clone; other rows omit it.

v_call: TRBV2
clone_size: many
j_call: TRBJ1-1
cdr3_aa: CASSDTTANTEAFF

v_call: TRBV20-1
clone_size: .
j_call: TRBJ2-1
cdr3_aa: CSASSGTLSYNEQFF

v_call: TRBV3-1
clone_size: .
j_call: TRBJ1-1
cdr3_aa: CASSQATGFLNEAFF

v_call: TRBV7-9
clone_size: few
j_call: TRBJ2-2
cdr3_aa: CASSPPSPVTGELFF

v_call: TRBV30
clone_size: few
j_call: TRBJ1-6
cdr3_aa: CAWSVNVGRYNSPLHF

v_call: TRBV27
clone_size: many
j_call: TRBJ2-3
cdr3_aa: CASRRLGASDTQYF

v_call: TRBV20-1
clone_size: .
j_call: TRBJ2-1
cdr3_aa: CSAARGDNEQFF

v_call: TRBV2
clone_size: .
j_call: TRBJ2-2
cdr3_aa: CASSETRGSTGELFF

v_call: TRBV6-2/TRBV6-3
clone_size: .
j_call: TRBJ1-2
cdr3_aa: CASSYLTGGVHGYTF

v_call: TRBV12-3/TRBV12-4
clone_size: .
j_call: TRBJ2-3
cdr3_aa: CASSLGLSGRGPDTQYF

v_call: TRBV2
clone_size: .
j_call: TRBJ2-2
cdr3_aa: CASSEASGNTGELFF

v_call: TRBV6-1
clone_size: many
j_call: TRBJ2-1
cdr3_aa: CASSPGLGLEQFF

v_call: TRBV27
clone_size: .
j_call: TRBJ2-7
cdr3_aa: CASSSRLAGAEQYF

v_call: TRBV12-3/TRBV12-4
clone_size: .
j_call: TRBJ2-7
cdr3_aa: CATALLSGRGEQYF

v_call: TRBV3-1
clone_size: few
j_call: TRBJ2-1
cdr3_aa: CASSHGDRGREQFF

v_call: TRBV24-1
clone_size: few
j_call: TRBJ2-1
cdr3_aa: CATSGGTDYNEQFF

v_call: TRBV28
clone_size: .
j_call: TRBJ2-3
cdr3_aa: CAISAQLAGWNTQYF

v_call: TRBV18
clone_size: many
j_call: TRBJ2-1
cdr3_aa: CASSPDSYNEQFF

v_call: TRBV5-1
clone_size: few
j_call: TRBJ2-1
cdr3_aa: CASSLATSGHSYNEQFF

v_call: TRBV20-1
clone_size: .
j_call: TRBJ1-2
cdr3_aa: CSASLTGGSSNYGYTF

v_call: TRBV7-2
clone_size: many
j_call: TRBJ2-7
cdr3_aa: CASSRSLRWAEQYF

v_call: TRBV5-1
clone_size: few
j_call: TRBJ2-7
cdr3_aa: CASSLRAGDYEQYF

v_call: TRBV7-9
clone_size: few
j_call: TRBJ2-1
cdr3_aa: CASTLTTQASYNEQFF

v_call: TRBV9
clone_size: .
j_call: TRBJ2-3
cdr3_aa: CASSSTSGRVTDTQYF

v_call: TRBV6-5
clone_size: few
j_call: TRBJ2-1
cdr3_aa: CASSYSGPPGNEQFF

v_call: TRBV5-1
clone_size: many
j_call: TRBJ2-7
cdr3_aa: CASSKDRLAYEQYF

v_call: TRBV2
clone_size: .
j_call: TRBJ1-5
cdr3_aa: CASSEHWDRGAGNQPQHF

v_call: TRBV12-5
clone_size: .
j_call: TRBJ2-3
cdr3_aa: CASGLAGHTDTQYF

v_call: TRBV9
clone_size: .
j_call: TRBJ2-3
cdr3_aa: CASSVQGAVITDTQYF

v_call: TRBV28
clone_size: .
j_call: TRBJ1-3
cdr3_aa: CASRAGTGNTIYF

v_call: TRBV7-6
clone_size: .
j_call: TRBJ2-7
cdr3_aa: CASSLAPPGTGGGSEQYF

v_call: TRBV30
clone_size: .
j_call: TRBJ2-1
cdr3_aa: CAWATGLANNEQFF

v_call: TRBV18
clone_size: .
j_call: TRBJ2-1
cdr3_aa: CASSPIGTDYNEQFF

v_call: TRBV10-2
clone_size: few
j_call: TRBJ2-3
cdr3_aa: CASRSIAGGFTDTQYF

v_call: TRBV4-1
clone_size: few
j_call: TRBJ2-7
cdr3_aa: CASSQGLGRTSYEQYF

v_call: TRBV2
clone_size: many
j_call: TRBJ2-1
cdr3_aa: CASMRTSGSSTYNEQFF

v_call: TRBV19
clone_size: .
j_call: TRBJ2-7
cdr3_aa: CASSRGTVNYEQYF

v_call: TRBV15
clone_size: .
j_call: TRBJ2-7
cdr3_aa: CATRLAGTYEQYF

v_call: TRBV30
clone_size: .
j_call: TRBJ2-7
cdr3_aa: CAWSSWGSGYEQYF

v_call: TRBV20-1
clone_size: .
j_call: TRBJ2-7
cdr3_aa: CSATPTRQLYEQYF

v_call: TRBV12-3/TRBV12-4
clone_size: few
j_call: TRBJ1-1
cdr3_aa: CASRIQGIEAFF